This TCR beta chain was identified during a study of monozygotic twins with inflammatory bowel disease. Turning to this clonotype: Its antigen is not identified.

This CDR3 has 18 amino acids. In germline, CDR1 is MNHEY, CDR2 SMNVEV (reference sequence). Points from the study as a whole: Clonotype overlap with others was lower in IBD patients than in healthy twins, a difference that was greatest with disease activity. Different T cell subtypes could not be distinguished.

TCRdb re-called the 5' RACE reads and shows each CDR3 protein once, DNA omitted. This listing includes some 450,000 distinct CDR3 sequences. The specimen sequenced was blood. The chain combines TRBV27 with TRBJ2-1; TCRdb picks TRBD2, but there is no DNA to check that call. The TCR comes from a human donor with ulcerative colitis or Crohn's disease, or a healthy co-twin of an affected twin (not recorded which). The CDR3 sequence: CASSGLAGAVSGLDEQFF.